The clone carrying this T cell receptor beta chain was picked up a small number of times. Its target is unknown. The DNA ends 3 residues before the CDR3 does, and the rest of the CDR3 is filled in from the germline J gene. The data stem from a study of T cell clonality in common variable immunodeficiency. General observations from the study: CVID subjects shared fewer TCRbeta clones than healthy controls did. In common variable immunodeficiency, TCR beta chains reportedly carried fewer deletions and N-nucleotide insertions.

TCRdb's table, derived via immunoSEQ multiplex PCR, lists solely in-frame clones and lacks some. There are tens of thousands of clones in the sample, none observed a single time. Each donor provided roughly 5 to 8 ml of heparinized whole blood. CDR1 and CDR2 from the germline V gene are SGHNT and YENEEA. The CDR3 has 13 amino acids. Trimming removed 5 bases from V and 6 bases from J, with 14 bases in between. The receptor was derived from a person between 18 and 75 years old in good health. Sequenced input: peripheral blood mononuclear cells. The chain has TRBV11-3 and TRBJ2-7; a weak D match, TRBD2 (5 bases). The sequenced part of the CDR3 DNA is TGTGCCAGCAGCCGCGGGCTCGGTGTCGAG. It specifies CASSRGLGVE. The whole CDR3 region reads CASSRGLGVEQYF.